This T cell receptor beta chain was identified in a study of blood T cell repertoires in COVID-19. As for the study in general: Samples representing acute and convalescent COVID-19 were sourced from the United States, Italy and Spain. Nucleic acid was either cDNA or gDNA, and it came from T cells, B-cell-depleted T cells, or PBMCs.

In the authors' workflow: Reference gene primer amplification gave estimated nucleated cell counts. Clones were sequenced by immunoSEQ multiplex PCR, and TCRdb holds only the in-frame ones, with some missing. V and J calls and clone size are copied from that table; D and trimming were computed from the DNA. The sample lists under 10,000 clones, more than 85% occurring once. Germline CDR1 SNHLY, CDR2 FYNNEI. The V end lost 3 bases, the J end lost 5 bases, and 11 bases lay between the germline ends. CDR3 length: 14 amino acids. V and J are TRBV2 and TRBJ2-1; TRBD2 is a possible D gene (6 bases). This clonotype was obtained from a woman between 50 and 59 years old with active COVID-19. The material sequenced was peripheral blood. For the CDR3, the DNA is TGTGCCAGCAGTGATATTAGCGGTCACAATGAGCAGTTCTTC. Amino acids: CASSDISGHNEQFF.